The following is a T cell receptor (beta chain) sequence with its context. The antigen is undetermined. PCR employed 60 Vbeta and 13 Jbeta primers. Repertoires were generated with immunoSEQ multiplex PCR, while TCRdb's copy carries only in-frame clones and drops some. The table lists around 170,000 clones, about four fifths of them singletons, with 1% in the top ten. The entry originates in a study of cytomegalovirus exposure and HLA in healthy donors. Overall study results and limits: The authors considered a cluster of highly shared sequence variants likely to be a sequencing artifact.

The V gene's germline CDR1 is MNHEY and CDR2 SVGAGI. V dropped 9 bases and J dropped 1 base, with 12 bases sitting between them. This CDR3 comprises 13 residues. The source material was PBMCs. This receptor was taken from a woman in her 50s in good health and CMV-seropositive. This sequence joins TRBV6-5 and TRBJ2-5; D is undetermined. The CDR3 bases are TGTGCCAGTTCGGTGGTTGGCCAAGAGACCCAGTACTTC. Protein sequence: CASSVVGQETQYF.